This TCR beta chain was sequenced in a study of chemoradiotherapy in HPV16-positive cancers. General observations from the study: HPV-responsive T-cell expansion during chemoradiotherapy was linked to improved recurrence-free survival in HPV16-positive patients. During treatment, candidate HPV-specific clones and E7-related motifs expanded in tumor.

The repertoire was sequenced with immunoSEQ multiplex PCR; TCRdb's copy has only in-frame clones and lacks some. The sample yields about 4,700 clones, approximately 90% seen once. From germline, CDR1 is SGHRS and CDR2 YFSETQ. The CDR3 is 15 amino acids. The germline V and J ends were trimmed by 5 bases and 2 bases, with 13 bases remaining between them. Concerning this clone: What it binds is unknown.

Sequencing used tumor tissue, obtained from a patient who underwent chemoradiotherapy. The chain combines TRBV5-1 with TRBJ2-2; D gene uncertain. The sequence derives from a human donor with HPV-associated anogenital cancer. CDR3 in amino acids: CASRLAGGNTGELFF. The CDR3 bases are TGCGCCAGCAGATTAGCCGGCGGAAACACCGGGGAGCTGTTTTTT.